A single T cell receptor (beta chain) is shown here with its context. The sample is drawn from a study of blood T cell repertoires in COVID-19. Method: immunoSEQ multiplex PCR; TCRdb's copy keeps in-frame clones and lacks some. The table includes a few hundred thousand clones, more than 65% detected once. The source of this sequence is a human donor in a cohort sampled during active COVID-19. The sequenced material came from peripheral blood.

The chain's CDR3 is CASSLPPAGGELFF. CDR3 DNA: TGTGCCAGCAGCTTACCCCCCGCGGGCGGGGAGCTGTTTTTT. The V gene is TRBV7-6, the J gene TRBJ2-2; perhaps TRBD2 as D (5 bases). The CDR3 contains 14 residues. V lost 2 bases and J 7 bases, leaving 11 bases between the germline ends. The germline V gene has CDR1 SGHVS and CDR2 FNYEAQ.